What follows describes a single TCR beta chain. Its antigen is currently unknown. The data belong to a study of beta chain features in type 1 diabetes. General study points: Naive, central memory and Treg TCRB repertoires appeared more alike in patients than in healthy donors.

Every single donor gave one heparinised blood draw, and these averaged roughly 100 mL. Expressed TCRB transcripts were sequenced after all isolated RNA was converted to cDNA. Naive, central memory and regulatory T cell samples came to a mean of around 3.3 million reads. The protocol was immunoSEQ multiplex PCR, while the TCRdb copy is restricted to in-frame clones and leaves out a portion. This sample has roughly 500,000 clones, with 30% found just once. The CDR3 runs to 14 residues. V shed 4 bases and J 2 bases; nucleotides not matched to a gene: 5. CDR1 MNHEY and CDR2 SVGAGI come from the germline V gene.

The receptor's source is a man aged 18 to 29 in good health. The genes are TRBV6-5 and TRBJ2-7, with TRBD1 matching 7 bases. The sequenced sample consisted of naive CD4+ T cells from blood. This CDR3 reads CASSSSGTAYEQYF. In nucleotides, the CDR3 is TGTGCCAGCAGTTCCTCCGGGACAGCCTACGAGCAGTACTTC.